The rows below give T cell receptor beta chains drawn from one sample of a study of blood T cell repertoires in COVID-19. Profiled with immunoSEQ multiplex PCR; TCRdb holds only in-frame clones, not every one. The sample yields around 50,000 clones, 90% seen once. The specimen was peripheral blood. These receptors all stem from a human donor in a cohort sampled during active COVID-19. Each CDR3 is given with its conserved first and last residue. The order of the fields is V gene, D gene, J gene, clone size, CDR3 protein, CDR3 DNA. D genes are given only for firm matches. For some rows the clone size is stated as once, few or many, or as a class when expanded; others skip it.

TRBV7-2	.	TRBJ2-7	.	CASSRGNTYEQYF	TGTGCCAGCAGCCGAGGGAACACCTACGAGCAGTACTTC
TRBV5-4	.	TRBJ2-1	.	CASSLAGTEPGGEQFF	TGTGCCAGCAGCTTGGCTGGGACCGAGCCTGGAGGGGAGCAGTTCTTC
TRBV4-1	.	TRBJ1-4	.	CASSIRQESYEKLFF	TGCGCCAGCAGCATACGACAGGAGTCGTATGAAAAACTGTTTTTT
TRBV11-2	TRBD2	TRBJ2-2	.	CASSLRGSGVNNPGELFF	TGTGCCAGCAGCTTAAGGGGTAGCGGGGTGAACAACCCCGGGGAGCTGTTTTTT
TRBV15	TRBD2	TRBJ2-1	.	CATSEGLAESYNEQFF	TGTGCCACCAGCGAGGGACTAGCTGAATCCTACAATGAGCAGTTCTTC
TRBV7-9	.	TRBJ2-1	.	CASSLIENPNEQFF	TGTGCCAGCAGCTTAATAGAAAACCCCAATGAGCAGTTCTTC
TRBV19	.	TRBJ1-2	.	CASDGGTPGNYGYTF	TGTGCCTCGGACGGGGGGACACCCGGAAACTATGGCTACACCTTC
TRBV14	TRBD2	TRBJ2-3	.	CASSPLTSGNADTQYF	TGTGCCAGCAGCCCTCTAACTAGCGGAAACGCAGATACGCAGTATTTT
TRBV27	.	TRBJ2-2	.	CASSLLLTGELFF	TGTGCCAGCAGTTTATTACTCACCGGGGAGCTGTTTTTT
TRBV6-5	TRBD1	TRBJ1-2	.	CASRPTGTEAGYTF	TGTGCCAGCAGACCTACCGGGACAGAGGCTGGCTACACCTTC
TRBV7-8	.	TRBJ1-1	once	CASSLGSQGQAFF	TGTGCCAGCAGCTTAGGGTCCCAGGGGCAAGCTTTCTTT
TRBV6-4	TRBD2	TRBJ2-1	.	CASITSGRASPYNEQFF	TGTGCCAGCATAACTAGCGGGAGGGCCAGCCCCTACAATGAGCAGTTCTTC
TRBV4-1	TRBD1	TRBJ2-1	once	CASSQWGQGSLGYNEQFF	TGCGCCAGCAGCCAATGGGGACAGGGGAGTTTAGGCTACAATGAGCAGTTCTTC
TRBV4-2	.	TRBJ2-3	.	CASSQDGRTTDTQYF	TGTGCCAGCAGCCAAGATGGCAGAACCACAGATACGCAGTATTTT
TRBV2	.	TRBJ2-1	.	CASNGVDEQFF	TGTGCCAGCAATGGAGTGGATGAGCAGTTCTTC
TRBV18	TRBD1	TRBJ2-7	.	CASSPPGQGGHEQYF	TGTGCCAGCTCACCGCCGGGACAGGGAGGTCACGAGCAGTACTTC
TRBV6-5	.	TRBJ1-2	.	CASSYMAAGKNGYTF	TGTGCCAGCAGTTACATGGCGGCAGGGAAAAATGGCTACACCTTC
TRBV3-1/TRBV3-2	.	TRBJ1-1	.	CASSPTGTEAFF	TGTGCCAGCAGCCCGACAGGCACTGAAGCTTTCTTT
TRBV7-9	TRBD1	TRBJ1-3	.	CASNQHKQGSGNTIYF	TGTGCCAGCAACCAACACAAACAGGGGTCTGGAAACACCATATATTTT
TRBV28	.	TRBJ1-2	once	CATAAGDYGYTF	TGTGCCACCGCGGCGGGGGACTATGGCTACACCTTC